The clone carrying this TCR beta chain was picked up a small number of times. Trimming removed 5 bases at V and 0 bases at J, with 13 bases between. This CDR3 has 15 amino acids. Per germline, CDR1 KGHDR and CDR2 SFDVKD. The data belong to a study of blood T cells in healthy people across ages. The second PCR ran roughly 6 to 11 cycles with a sample-barcoded 5' primer and J-beta primers. TCRdb ran MiXCR on the 5' RACE reads and lists one entry per CDR3 protein. The sample records some 850,000 distinct CDR3 sequences, roughly 24% being singletons. The data were also submitted as part of a second study, on T cells of mothers and their children.

The sequencing input was blood. The receptor comes from a boy younger than 18 in good health. The chain is built from TRBV24-1 and TRBJ2-7; maybe TRBD2 (6 bases). CDR3 residues: CATSGFSGSSYEQYF. The DNA of the CDR3 is TGTGCCACCAGTGGATTTAGCGGCAGCTCCTACGAGCAGTACTTC.